Each of the 10 T cell receptor beta chains below was sequenced from the same sample in a study of OX40 agonist ivuxolimab in advanced cancers. The method was the immunoSEQ multiplex PCR assay. Not all clones reach the TCRdb copy of this immuneACCESS table, which keeps in-frame sequences only. Checked studies attribute under half of the gap to unresolved V genes and leave the rest unexplained. The sample profile shows tens of thousands of clones; 65% to 90% of them were found once. The ten largest clonotypes hold 0.88% of the sample. The specimen comprised CD4+ or CD8+ T cells sorted from blood, sampled in a trial of the OX40 agonist ivuxolimab. These receptors all stem from an adult with an advanced solid tumor such as melanoma, head and neck, liver or kidney cancer.

The chain combines TRBV5-4 with TRBJ2-2; possibly TRBD2 for D (6 bases). The CDR3 loop spans 18 amino acids. CDR1 is SGHNT, CDR2 YYREEE, per germline (reference sequence). V lost 4 bases and J 8 bases, leaving 27 bases between the germline ends. The CDR3 here is CASSLRLGAGFRVGELFF. The CDR3 nucleotides are TGTGCCAGCAGCCTGAGGTTAGGGGCGGGATTCAGAGTGGGGGAGCTGTTTTTT.

The V call is TRBV29-1, the J call TRBJ1-4, with TRBD1 identical over 9 bases. The germline V gene encodes CDR1 SQVTM and CDR2 ANQGSEA. The J segment lost 2 bases and the V segment lost 7 bases, leaving 11 bases of the junction unmatched. The CDR3 has 16 residues. The CDR3 DNA reads TGCAGCGACCTACCGGGACAGGGTAGCACTAATGAAAAACTGTTTTTT. Its protein is CSDLPGQGSTNEKLFF.

The rearrangement joins TRBV20-1 to TRBJ2-3; D gene unclear. In germline, CDR1 is DFQATT, CDR2 SNEGSKA (reference sequence). Trimming shortened V by 5 bases and J by 1 base, and 4 bases separated the two germline ends. The CDR3 is made up of 11 amino acids. CDR3 bases: TGCAGTGCTGGACGCACAGATACGCAGTATTTT. Its translation: CSAGRTDTQYF.

This clone was observed a single time. The rearrangement uses TRBV4-1 and TRBJ2-2, with D possibly TRBD2 on 6 matching bases. CDR1 MGHRA and CDR2 YSYEKL come from the germline V gene. V lost 2 bases to trimming and J lost 1 base, with 20 bases between them. This CDR3 has 19 amino acids. Here the CDR3 reads CASSQRKLAAEQNTGELFF. The CDR3 DNA sequence: TGCGCCAGCAGCCAACGGAAGTTAGCGGCAGAACAGAACACCGGGGAGCTGTTTTTT.

This sequence joins TRBV7-9 and TRBJ2-4; D not resolved. Trimming removed 1 base at V and 10 bases at J, with 11 bases between. From germline, CDR1 is SEHNR and CDR2 FQNEAQ (reference sequence). CDR3 length equals 13 residues. The CDR3, as DNA: TGTGCCAGCAGCTTAGAAATCTCGGTGATTCAGTACTTC. It translates to CASSLEISVIQYF.

J is TRBJ2-4 and V is TRBV18; D may correspond to TRBD1 or TRBD2 (5 bases each). Trimming cost V 3 bases and J 3 bases, with 12 bases left between them. Germline assignment: CDR1 KGHSH and CDR2 LQKENI. The CDR3 has 15 amino acids. The CDR3 nucleotides are TGTGCCAGCTCACCGGGACCGAGACACAAAAACATTCAGTACTTC. Protein: CASSPGPRHKNIQYF. Full variable domain (outside the CDR3, taken from reference TRBV18 and TRBJ2-4): NAGVMQNPRHLVRRRGQEARLRCSPMKGHSHVYWYRQLPEEGLKFMVYLQKENIIDESGMPKERFSAEFPKEGPSILRIQQVVRGDSAAYFCASSPGPRHKNIQYFGAGTRLSVL.

The chain uses TRBV10-3 and TRBJ1-2; TRBD1 agrees at 9 bases. The CDR3 loop spans 13 amino acids. V lost 7 bases to trimming and J lost 6 bases; unmatched junction nucleotides: 6. In germline, CDR1 is ENHRY, CDR2 SYGVKD. The CDR3 DNA follows: TGTGCCATCATCGAGGGGGACAGGGATGGCTACACCTTC. This translates into CAIIEGDRDGYTF.

The V call is TRBV11-2, the J call TRBJ1-1; maybe TRBD1 (6 bases). The CDR3 loop spans 16 amino acids. Germline CDR1 and CDR2: SGHAT and FQNNGV. V lost 5 bases and J lost 0, with 16 bases in between. For the CDR3, the DNA is TGTGCCAGCAGCATTATGACAGGAAAAATGAACACTGAAGCTTTCTTT. Residues: CASSIMTGKMNTEAFF.

The chain combines TRBV7-9 with TRBJ1-1, with no clear D. The CDR3 length is 15 residues. Germline V CDR1 and CDR2: SEHNR, FQNEAQ (reference sequence). Trimming removed 2 bases at V and 4 bases at J, with 14 bases between. CDR3 in DNA: TGTGCCAGCAGCTTATTGCAGGTGCGTGGCACTGAAGCTTTCTTT. This gives the protein CASSLLQVRGTEAFF.

This clone was recorded only once. The genes are TRBV6-6 and TRBJ2-3, with 8 nucleotides matching TRBD2. With V trimmed by 2 bases and J by 4 bases, 2 bases remained unmatched. CDR1 MNHNY and CDR2 SVGAGI come from the germline V gene (reference sequence). The CDR3 contains 14 residues. CDR3 sequence: CASSYPGGADTQYF. CDR3 in DNA: TGTGCCAGCAGTTACCCCGGGGGGGCAGATACGCAGTATTTT.